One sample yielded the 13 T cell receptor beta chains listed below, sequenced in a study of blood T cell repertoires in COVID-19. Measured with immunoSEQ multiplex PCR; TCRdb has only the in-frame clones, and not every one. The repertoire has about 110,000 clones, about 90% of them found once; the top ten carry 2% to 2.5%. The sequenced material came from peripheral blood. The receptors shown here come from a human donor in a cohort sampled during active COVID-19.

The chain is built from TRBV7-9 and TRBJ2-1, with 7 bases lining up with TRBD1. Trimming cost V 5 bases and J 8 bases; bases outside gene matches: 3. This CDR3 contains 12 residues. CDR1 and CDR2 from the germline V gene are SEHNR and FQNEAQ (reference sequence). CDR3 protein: CASSRTGDEQFF. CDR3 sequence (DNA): TGTGCCAGCAGCCGGACAGGAGATGAGCAGTTCTTC.

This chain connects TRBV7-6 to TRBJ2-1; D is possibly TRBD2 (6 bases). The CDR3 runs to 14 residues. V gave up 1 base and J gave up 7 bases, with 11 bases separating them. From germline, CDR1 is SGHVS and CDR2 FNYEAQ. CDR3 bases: TGTGCCAGCAGCTTAGGGGCCGGGAGTAATGAGCAGTTCTTC. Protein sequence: CASSLGAGSNEQFF.

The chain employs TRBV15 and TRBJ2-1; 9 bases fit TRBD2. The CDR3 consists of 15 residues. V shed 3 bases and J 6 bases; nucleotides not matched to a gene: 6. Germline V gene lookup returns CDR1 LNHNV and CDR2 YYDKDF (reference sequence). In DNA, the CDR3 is TGTGCCACCAGCAGGGAGCGGGGGGAAACCAATGAGCAGTTCTTC. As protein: CATSRERGETNEQFF. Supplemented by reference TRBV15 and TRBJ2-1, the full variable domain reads DAMVIQNPRYQVTQFGKPVTLSCSQTLNHNVMYWYQQKSSQAPKLLFHYYDKDFNNEADTPDNFQSRRPNTSFCFLDIRSPGLGDTAMYLCATSRERGETNEQFFGPGTRLTVL.

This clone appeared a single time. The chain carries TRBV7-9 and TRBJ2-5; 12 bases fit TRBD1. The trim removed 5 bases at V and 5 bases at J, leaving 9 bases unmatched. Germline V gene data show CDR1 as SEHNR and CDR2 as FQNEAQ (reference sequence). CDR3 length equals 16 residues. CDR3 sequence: CASSPGTGGRWETQYF. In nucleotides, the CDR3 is TGTGCCAGCAGCCCCGGGACAGGGGGCCGGTGGGAGACCCAGTACTTC.

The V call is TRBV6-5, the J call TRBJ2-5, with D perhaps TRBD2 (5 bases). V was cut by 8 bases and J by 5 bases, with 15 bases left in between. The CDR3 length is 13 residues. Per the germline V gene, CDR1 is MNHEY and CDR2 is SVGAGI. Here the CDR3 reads CASGVASAETQYF. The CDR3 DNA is TGTGCCAGCGGGGTAGCGTCGGCGGAGACCCAGTACTTC.

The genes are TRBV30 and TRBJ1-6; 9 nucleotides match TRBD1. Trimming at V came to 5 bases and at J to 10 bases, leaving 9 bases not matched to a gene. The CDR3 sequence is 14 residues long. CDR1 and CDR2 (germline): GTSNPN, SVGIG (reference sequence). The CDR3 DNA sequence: TGTGCCTGGGCCAACGGACAGGGGCACTCACCCCTCCACTTT. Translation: CAWANGQGHSPLHF.

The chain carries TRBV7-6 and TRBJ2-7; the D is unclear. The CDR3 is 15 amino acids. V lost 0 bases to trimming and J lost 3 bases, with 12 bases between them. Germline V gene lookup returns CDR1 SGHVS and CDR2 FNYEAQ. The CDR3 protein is CASSLAGRNDYEQYF. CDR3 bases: TGTGCCAGCAGCTTAGCGGGCAGGAACGACTACGAGCAGTACTTC.

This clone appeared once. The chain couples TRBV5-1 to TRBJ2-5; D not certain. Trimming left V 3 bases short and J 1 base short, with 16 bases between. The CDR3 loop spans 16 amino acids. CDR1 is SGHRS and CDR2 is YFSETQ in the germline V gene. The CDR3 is CASSWAQVSRQETQYF. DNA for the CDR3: TGCGCCAGCAGCTGGGCCCAGGTATCTCGCCAAGAGACCCAGTACTTC.

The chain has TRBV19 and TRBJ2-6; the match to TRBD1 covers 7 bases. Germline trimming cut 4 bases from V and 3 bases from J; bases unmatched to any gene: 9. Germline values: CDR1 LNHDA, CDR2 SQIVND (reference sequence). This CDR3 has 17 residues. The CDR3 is CASSKGGQASGANVLTF. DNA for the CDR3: TGTGCCAGTAGTAAAGGCGGACAGGCGAGTGGGGCCAACGTCCTGACTTTC. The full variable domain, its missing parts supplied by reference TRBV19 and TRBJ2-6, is DGGITQSPKYLFRKEGQNVTLSCEQNLNHDAMYWYRQDPGQGLRLIYYSQIVNDFQKGDIAEGYSVSREKKESFPLTVTSAQKNPTAFYLCASSKGGQASGANVLTFGAGSRLTVL.

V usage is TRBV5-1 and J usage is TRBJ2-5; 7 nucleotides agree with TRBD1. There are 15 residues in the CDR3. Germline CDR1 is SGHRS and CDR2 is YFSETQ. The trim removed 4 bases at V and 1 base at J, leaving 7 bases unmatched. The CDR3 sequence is CASSRRTGSQETQYF. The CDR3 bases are TGCGCCAGCAGCCGACGGACAGGCTCCCAAGAGACCCAGTACTTC.

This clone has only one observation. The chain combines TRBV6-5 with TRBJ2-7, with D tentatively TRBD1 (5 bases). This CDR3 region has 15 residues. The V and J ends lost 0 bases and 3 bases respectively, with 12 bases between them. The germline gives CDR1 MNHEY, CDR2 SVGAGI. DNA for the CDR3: TGTGCCAGCAGTTACTCGGGGCAGCCCGGCTACGAGCAGTACTTC. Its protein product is CASSYSGQPGYEQYF.

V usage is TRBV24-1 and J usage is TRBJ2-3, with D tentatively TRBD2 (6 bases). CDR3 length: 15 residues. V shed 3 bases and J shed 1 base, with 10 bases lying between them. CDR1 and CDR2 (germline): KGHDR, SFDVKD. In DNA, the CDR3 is TGTGCCACCAGTGATCTCGGGGGTGGCACAGATACGCAGTATTTT. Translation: CATSDLGGGTDTQYF.

CDR3 nucleotides: TGTGCCAGCAGCGTTTACGGGGGGATGGGCTACGAGCAGTACTTC. Translated: CASSVYGGMGYEQYF. The chain recombines TRBV7-3 with TRBJ2-7, with 7 bases matching TRBD2. CDR1 SGHTA and CDR2 FQGTGA come from the germline V gene. V shed 5 bases and J 3 bases; nucleotides not matched to a gene: 10. This CDR3 contains 15 residues.